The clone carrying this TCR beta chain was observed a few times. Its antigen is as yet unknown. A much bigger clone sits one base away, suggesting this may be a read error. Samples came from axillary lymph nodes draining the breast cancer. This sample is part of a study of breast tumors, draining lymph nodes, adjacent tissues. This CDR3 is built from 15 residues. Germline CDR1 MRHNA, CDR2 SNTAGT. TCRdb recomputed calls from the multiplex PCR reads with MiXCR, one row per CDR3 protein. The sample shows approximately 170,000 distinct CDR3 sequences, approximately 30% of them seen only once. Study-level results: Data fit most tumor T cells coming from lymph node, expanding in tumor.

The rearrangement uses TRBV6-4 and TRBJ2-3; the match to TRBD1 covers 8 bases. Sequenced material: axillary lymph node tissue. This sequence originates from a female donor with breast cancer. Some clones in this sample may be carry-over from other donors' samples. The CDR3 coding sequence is TGTGCTAGCAGTCACTCAGGGGGCTCGGCAGATACGCAGTATTTT. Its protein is CASSHSGGSADTQYF.